Given below is one T cell receptor (beta chain) in context. This specimen belongs to a study of blood T cell repertoires in COVID-19. The CDR3 consists of 14 residues. V dropped 4 bases and J dropped 5; count of bases not matched to a gene: 2. CDR1 is SEHNR and CDR2 is FQNEAQ in the germline V gene (reference sequence). Sequencing was performed with immunoSEQ multiplex PCR; in TCRdb, only in-frame clones are kept and a portion is missing. The sample has 250,000 to 300,000 clones, about 86% seen once. Sequencing input: peripheral blood. This chain uses TRBV7-9 with TRBJ2-3, with TRBD1 matching 11 bases. The TCR was taken from a man aged 18 to 30 with active or convalescent COVID-19. CDR3 coding DNA: TGTGCCAGCAGCTGGGGACAGGGGGAAGATACGCAGTATTTT. It encodes CASSWGQGEDTQYF.